This is a list of T cell receptor beta chains from one sample in a study of cytomegalovirus exposure and HLA in healthy donors. Profiled with immunoSEQ multiplex PCR; TCRdb holds only in-frame clones, not every one. The data show about 200,000 clones, about 77% seen once. The sequencing sample was made of PBMCs. All receptors derive from a woman in her twenties or thirties in good health and CMV-seronegative. The CDR3 runs from the conserved cysteine through the conserved F or W. Each record gives: V gene, clone size, D gene, J gene, CDR3 DNA, CDR3 protein. D genes are given only for firm matches. Not every row has a clone size; where given, it reads once, few, many or a size class.

TRBV6-5	-	-	TRBJ2-1	TGTGCCAGCAGTTACTCAAGCGTATACAATGAGCAGTTCTTC	CASSYSSVYNEQFF
TRBV7-8	-	-	TRBJ2-2	TGTGCCAGCGGGCAGGGTTCCGGGGAGCTGTTTTTT	CASGQGSGELFF
TRBV5-6	-	TRBD2	TRBJ2-1	TGTGCCAGCAGCTTTCGTCTAGCGGGGCGTTGTGAGCAGTTCTTC	CASSFRLAGRCEQFF
TRBV27	few	-	TRBJ1-1	TGTGCCAGCAGTTTGGGGCCGAACACTGAAGCTTTCTTT	CASSLGPNTEAFF
TRBV29-1	few	TRBD2	TRBJ2-5	TGCAGCGTTTCCCTGGGAGGGAGAGGTGGAGAGACCCAGTACTTC	CSVSLGGRGGETQYF
TRBV18	-	-	TRBJ1-4	TGTGCCAGCTCACCACGACAGGTACCTAATGAAAAACTGTTTTTT	CASSPRQVPNEKLFF
TRBV30	once	-	TRBJ1-4	TGTGCCTGGGGCGAGGATGAAAAACTGTTTTTT	CAWGEDEKLFF
TRBV2	-	TRBD1	TRBJ1-2	TGTGCCAGCCTAAGGGCAGGGGGCAGGGACTATGGCTACACCTTC	CASLRAGGRDYGYTF
TRBV28	-	-	TRBJ1-2	TGTGCCAGCAGTCGACCTTTCAGGGCTCGTAACTATGGCTACACCTTC	CASSRPFRARNYGYTF
TRBV30	-	TRBD1	TRBJ1-1	TGTGCCTGGAGTGGTCCTACGGGACAGCACTTTGAAGCTTTCTTT	CAWSGPTGQHFEAFF
TRBV5-6	few	-	TRBJ1-1	TGTGCCAGCAGCTGGGACTGGGGGGAAGAAGCTTTCTTT	CASSWDWGEEAFF
TRBV28	-	-	TRBJ1-1	TGTGCCAGCAGTTTAGTAGTTACTACTGAAGCTTTCTTT	CASSLVVTTEAFF
TRBV6-1	-	-	TRBJ1-5	TGTGCCAGCAGGGTCGGCAGGGAGGGTCAGCCCCAGCATTTT	CASRVGREGQPQHF
TRBV19	-	-	TRBJ2-1	TGTGCCAGTAGTATAGCCGGCGGTGAGCAGTTCTTC	CASSIAGGEQFF
TRBV7-9	-	-	TRBJ2-7	TGTGCCAGCAGCTTACCGGGTTTCCTCTACGAGCAGTACTTC	CASSLPGFLYEQYF
TRBV6-5	-	TRBD1	TRBJ1-4	TGTGCCAGCAGTTACGCCGGGACAGGGAATGAAAAACTGTTTTTT	CASSYAGTGNEKLFF
TRBV5-1	-	TRBD1	TRBJ2-3	TGCGCCAGCCACCCCAACGGACAGGGGACAGATACGCAGTATTTT	CASHPNGQGTDTQYF
TRBV7-7	-	-	TRBJ2-7	TGTGCTAGCAGCTTAGGCCAGGGCACCTCCTACGAGCAGTACTTC	CASSLGQGTSYEQYF
TRBV9	-	TRBD2	TRBJ2-5	TGTGCCAGCAGCATAACCAGCGGGAGGGCTCTTGAGACCCAGTACTTC	CASSITSGRALETQYF
TRBV14	-	-	TRBJ2-1	TGTGCCAGCAGCCAAGCGGCCGGTCTGAGGAATGAGCAGTTCTTC	CASSQAAGLRNEQFF
TRBV5-1	-	-	TRBJ1-4	TGCGCCAGCAGCTTAAACGGACACCTACTCGGGAGTGAAAAACTGTTTTTT	CASSLNGHLLGSEKLFF
TRBV7-2	-	-	TRBJ1-2	TGTGCCAGCAGCTTAGTCCGTGACAGAAGCTATGGCTACACCTTC	CASSLVRDRSYGYTF
TRBV2	-	-	TRBJ1-2	TGTGCCAGCAGTTCGGGACAACTCCTACTTTCCCCCTTC	CASSSGQLLLSPF
TRBV19	few	-	TRBJ1-1	TGTGCCAGTAGTATGGCTCTTTTTGGGGGGGAAGCTTTCTTT	CASSMALFGGEAFF
TRBV18	-	-	TRBJ2-3	TGTGCCAGCTCGCCCCGCAGTTACAGCCACACAGATACGCAGTATTTT	CASSPRSYSHTDTQYF
TRBV27	-	-	TRBJ1-1	TGTGCCAGCAGTTTACCAGGGTTAATTCGTAAAGCTTTCTTT	CASSLPGLIRKAFF
TRBV7-9	-	TRBD1	TRBJ1-2	TGTGCCAGCAGCCCACAGGGGGCGCAAGACTATGGCTACACCTTC	CASSPQGAQDYGYTF
TRBV18	-	-	TRBJ1-1	TGTGCCAGCTCACCAAGCACCAACCGAATGAACACTGAAGCTTTCTTT	CASSPSTNRMNTEAFF
TRBV25-1	-	TRBD1	TRBJ2-5	TGTGCCAGCAGGAGCTATGCAGGGGGCGGGGAGACCCAGTACTTC	CASRSYAGGGETQYF
TRBV27	few	TRBD1	TRBJ2-1	TGTGCCAGCAGTTTAGTTTTGGGGCAGGGGGCAGGCAATGAGCAGTTCTTC	CASSLVLGQGAGNEQFF
TRBV5-1	few	-	TRBJ2-7	TGCGCCAGCAGCTCCCCCCCCGACGGGAGATACGAGCAGTACTTC	CASSSPPDGRYEQYF
TRBV27	-	-	TRBJ1-2	TGTGCCAGCAGTTTATCGTCGGGAATGGGCGGCTACCCCTTC	CASSLSSGMGGYPF
TRBV6-5	-	-	TRBJ1-2	TGTGCCAGCAGTTACCGACAGGCTCCTACTGGCTACACCTTC	CASSYRQAPTGYTF
TRBV6-6	few	-	TRBJ2-7	TGTGCCAGCACGGCAGGGTTCTCCGAGCAGTACTTC	CASTAGFSEQYF
TRBV6-5	-	-	TRBJ1-5	TGTGCCAGCAGTGGGGGACTCAGGACGGGTCAGCCCCAGCATTTT	CASSGGLRTGQPQHF
TRBV5-1	-	-	TRBJ2-1	TGCGCCAGCAGCGGATTCCAGACAGGTGAGCTCAATGAGCAGTTCTTC	CASSGFQTGELNEQFF
TRBV18	-	TRBD1	TRBJ1-3	TGTGCCAGCTCACCTCGGGACAGTCATGGGGCATTT	CASSPRDSHGAF
TRBV28	once	TRBD1	TRBJ2-6	TGTGCCAGCAGCAATCCGTACTCGGACAGGGGCTCTGGGGCCAACGTCCTGACTTTC	CASSNPYSDRGSGANVLTF
TRBV7-9	-	-	TRBJ1-2	TGTGCCAGCAGCGAACCCGGGGGGCAGGGGAGCTACACCTTC	CASSEPGGQGSYTF
TRBV2	-	-	TRBJ2-7	TGTGCCAGCAGTGACTTCGAGCAGTACTTC	CASSDFEQYF
TRBV6-6	once	TRBD1	TRBJ1-2	TGTGCCAGCAGTAGACAGGGGGCGGGGGGCTACACCTTC	CASSRQGAGGYTF
TRBV4-2	-	-	TRBJ1-1	TGTGCCAGCAGCCAAGGTTCCGGGAGCGACACTGAAGCTTTCTTT	CASSQGSGSDTEAFF
TRBV4-1	once	TRBD1	TRBJ1-1	TGCGCCAGCAGCCCCGGACAGGGGGGCACTGAAGCTTTCTTT	CASSPGQGGTEAFF
TRBV18	-	TRBD2	TRBJ2-1	TGTGCCAGCTTCCTAGGACTAGCGGACTACAATGAGCAGTTCTTC	CASFLGLADYNEQFF
TRBV18	-	TRBD1	TRBJ2-7	TGTGCCAGCTTACCCGGACAGGGAGTCTCCTACGAGCAGTACTTC	CASLPGQGVSYEQYF
TRBV11-1	few	-	TRBJ1-1	TGTGCCACCACCACAGGGAGCCACACTGAAGCTTTCTTT	CATTTGSHTEAFF
TRBV9	-	TRBD1	TRBJ1-1	TGTGCCAGCAGCCCCAAGGGACAGGGGCCTGAAGCTTTCTTT	CASSPKGQGPEAFF
TRBV9	-	TRBD2	TRBJ2-3	TGTGCCAGCAGCGTAGGACCCGGGACTAGCGGGGGCACAGATACGCAGTATTTT	CASSVGPGTSGGTDTQYF
TRBV6-5	-	-	TRBJ2-5	TGTGCCAGCGGGGCGGGGCCCCGCGAGACCCAGTACTTC	CASGAGPRETQYF
TRBV5-1	-	-	TRBJ2-5	TGCGCCAGCAGCTTTGCAGGGGAAGAGACCCAGTACTTC	CASSFAGEETQYF
TRBV28	-	-	TRBJ1-1	TGTGCCAGCAGTTTACGGGACTCTCGAGCTTTCTTT	CASSLRDSRAFF
TRBV7-2	-	TRBD2	TRBJ2-7	TGTGCCAGCAGCTATCGGACTAGCGGGGTCTACGAGCAGTACTTC	CASSYRTSGVYEQYF
TRBV5-1	-	-	TRBJ2-1	TGCGCCAGCAGCCGGGGTTCGGAGGAGCAGTTCTTC	CASSRGSEEQFF
TRBV5-1	once	-	TRBJ2-7	TGCGCCAGCAGCCCCCGGACTGATAGAGAGCAGTACTTC	CASSPRTDREQYF
TRBV5-1	-	-	TRBJ2-7	TGCGCCAGCAGCTTAAGGATGGCCCCGGGATACGAGCAGTACTTC	CASSLRMAPGYEQYF
TRBV28	-	-	TRBJ2-1	TGTGCCAGCACCGGGCCCACGGGACTTTTTTACAATGAGCAGTTCTTC	CASTGPTGLFYNEQFF
TRBV5-1	-	TRBD1	TRBJ2-7	TGCGCCAGCAGCTTGAAAGAGGGGGCGATGGATGAGCAGTACTTC	CASSLKEGAMDEQYF
TRBV12-5	-	TRBD1	TRBJ1-1	TGTGCTAGTGGGCGCCGACTGGGACAGGGGTTCACTGAAGCTTTCTTT	CASGRRLGQGFTEAFF
TRBV6-1	-	-	TRBJ2-3	TGTGCCAGCAGTGGGGGGGTGTTCACAGATACGCAGTATTTT	CASSGGVFTDTQYF
TRBV6-4	-	TRBD2	TRBJ2-1	TGTGCCAGCAGTGACTCGCCCAGCGGGGGACACAATGAGCAGTTCTTC	CASSDSPSGGHNEQFF